Below, 3 T cell receptor beta chains from the same sample are listed, as sequenced in a study of blood T cell repertoires in COVID-19. Profiling relied on immunoSEQ multiplex PCR, and the TCRdb table lists in-frame clones only, not all of them. Seen here are approximately 300,000 clones, 90% to 95% observed once, and the top ten hold around 3.9%. Input material: PBMCs or T cells enriched from blood (not recorded which). The receptors come from a woman aged 25 to 39 who had been exposed to COVID-19.

This chain uses TRBV7-2 with TRBJ1-2, with 8 bases aligning to TRBD1. Trimming took 5 bases from V and 7 from J; bases not matched to a gene: 6. Germline-derived CDR1 and CDR2 are SGHTA and FQGNSA. The CDR3 is 13 residues long. Here the CDR3 DNA reads TGTGCCAGCAGCCCCAGGGGGCGCGTTGGCTACACCTTC. This sequence encodes CASSPRGRVGYTF.

CDR3 nucleotides: TGCGCCAGCAGCCAACCCCAGACAGGGGGCGGTTATGGCTACACCTTC. Translated: CASSQPQTGGGYGYTF. The rearrangement links TRBV4-3 to TRBJ1-2; 10 bases line up with TRBD1. This CDR3 is built from 16 residues. Germline lookup yields CDR1 LGHNA and CDR2 YSLEER. The trim removed 2 bases at V and 5 bases at J, leaving 8 bases unmatched.

V is TRBV6-5 and J is TRBJ2-1; D possibly corresponds to TRBD2 (5 bases). The CDR3 runs to 14 residues. Germline V gene lookup returns CDR1 MNHEY and CDR2 SVGAGI. V dropped 5 bases and J dropped 4 bases, with 12 bases sitting between them. The CDR3 DNA reads TGTGCCAGCAGTCCCCGGGGAGATTACAATGAGCAGTTCTTC. Translating it yields CASSPRGDYNEQFF.